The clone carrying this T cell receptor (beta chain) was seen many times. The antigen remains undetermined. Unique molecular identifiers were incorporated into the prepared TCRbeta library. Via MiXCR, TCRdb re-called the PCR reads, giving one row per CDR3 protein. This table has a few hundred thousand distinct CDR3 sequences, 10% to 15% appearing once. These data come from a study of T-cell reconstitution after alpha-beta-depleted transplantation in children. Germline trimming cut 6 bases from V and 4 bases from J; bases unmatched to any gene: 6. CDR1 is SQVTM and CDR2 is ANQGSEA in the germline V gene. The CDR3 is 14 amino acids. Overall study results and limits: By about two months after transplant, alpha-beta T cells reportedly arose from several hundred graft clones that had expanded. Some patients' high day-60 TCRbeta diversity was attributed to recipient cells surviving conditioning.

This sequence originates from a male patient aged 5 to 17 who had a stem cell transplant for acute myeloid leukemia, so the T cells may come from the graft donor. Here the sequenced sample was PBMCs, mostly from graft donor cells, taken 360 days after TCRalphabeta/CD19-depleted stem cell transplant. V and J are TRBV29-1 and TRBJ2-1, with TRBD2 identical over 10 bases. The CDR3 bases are TGCAGCGTCCTACAGCGGGAGGGGTACAATGAGCAGTTCTTC. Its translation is CSVLQREGYNEQFF.